The present T cell receptor beta chain was sequenced within a study of cytomegalovirus exposure and HLA in healthy donors. Study outcomes and limitations: V segments that were indistinguishable, TRBV6-2 and TRBV6-3 among them, were omitted from analysis.

The primer mix had 60 Vbeta and 13 Jbeta primers. Only in-frame clones appear in the TCRdb table, and some are missing; sequencing was by immunoSEQ multiplex PCR. The sample contains over 150,000 clones, approximately 82% of which appear only once. Looked up from germline, CDR1 is MNHNS and CDR2 is SASEGT. The CDR3 extends over 15 amino acids. Between the trimmed V and J ends, which lost 7 bases and 7 bases, there was a span of 20 bases. Remarks on this clone: The antigen is undetermined.

Sequenced sample: PBMCs. The TCR comes from a male donor in good health and CMV-seronegative. This chain links TRBV6-1 with TRBJ1-5; D may be TRBD1 (6 bases). CDR3 nucleotide sequence: TGTGCCAGCACCCCCGTGTCGGGGGGCGGACAGCCCCAGCATTTT. This encodes CASTPVSGGGQPQHF.